These T cell receptor beta chains were read from a single sample in a study of OX40 agonist ivuxolimab in advanced cancers. Generated by immunoSEQ multiplex PCR, the TCRdb table keeps only in-frame clones and is missing some. Of 55,000 to 90,000 clones detected, 88% appear once; the ten largest clones hold under 2.5%. The specimen comprised CD4+ or CD8+ T cells sorted from blood, sampled in a trial of the OX40 agonist ivuxolimab. Receptors were obtained from an adult with an advanced solid tumor such as melanoma, head and neck, liver or kidney cancer. Each CDR3 is given without its conserved first and last residue. The order of the fields is V gene, CDR3 protein.

TRBV6-5	ASSYSSRYGANVLT
TRBV7-3	ASSYDPPGQNTGELF
TRBV5-1	ASSLQLGGNEQF
TRBV18	ASSLAPGEKLF
TRBV5-4	ASSPGDTSGNTIY
TRBV10-3	AIRGGTSGIEQY
TRBV28	ASSPYESGTGELF
TRBV18	ASSPLGGNTEAF
TRBV4-3	ASSQVIVSSGYT
TRBV2	ASSEGWGQNTGELF
TRBV10-3	AISANTEQY
TRBV28	ASSLGRYNQPQH
TRBV4-1	ASSRRDRETGELF
TRBV28	ASSPRDGTRAEQY
TRBV4-1	ASSQQTGPETQY
TRBV14	ASSRGFTYEQY
TRBV2	ASSVTGYTEAF
TRBV5-4	ASSSPGTDPYEQY
TRBV5-1	ASRTGLTSADTQY
TRBV25-1	ASSPLRSGANVLT
TRBV28	ASSLVGLAGDNEQF
TRBV2	ATMMGLGQTQY
TRBV18	ASSPGERETQY
TRBV4-1	ASSQAFTVRNTEAF
TRBV10-3	ALKRGSTNEKLF
TRBV7-2	ASKSGTDYGYT
TRBV14	ASSPSMNTEAF
TRBV9	ASSVATSGGTDTQY
TRBV30	AWSQENSNQPQH
TRBV7-2	ASSRTGFEQY
TRBV11-1	ASSFGTSGLNNEQF
TRBV18	ASSPRANEKLF
TRBV30	AWGHGGPRFEQF
TRBV2	ASSEWLQLGSPLH
TRBV7-3	ASSLTGQGAQGYT
TRBV6-5	ASSYGASSGNTIY
TRBV29-1	SAGTDTQY
TRBV30	ACAATRLSYEQY
TRBV9	ASSVDKLSTDTQY
TRBV6-6	ASSYSPVMGGYT
TRBV9	ASSLRGESEKLF
TRBV19	ASSSGPSTDTQY
TRBV2	ASSEDTGTEQY
TRBV27	ASSPGLVSLEQY
TRBV28	ASSAETQY
TRBV2	ASSEDGAVAGANVLT
TRBV7-3	ASSQIGFTEAF
TRBV9	ASSVDPQGNQPQH